This TCR beta chain was identified in a study of neoadjuvant anti-PD-1 for oral cavity cancer. Broader study findings: Higher pretreatment blood Treg/Th17 ratios correlated with higher pretreatment blood and lower post-treatment tumor TCRbeta clonality.

From germline, CDR1 is SEHNR and CDR2 FQNEAQ (reference sequence). There are 14 residues in the CDR3. With V trimmed by 5 bases and J by 7 bases, 10 bases remained unmatched. Tumor libraries mostly used 4.5 to 5.5 ug genomic DNA, two replicates each. Data came from immunoSEQ multiplex PCR; TCRdb stores just in-frame clones and leaves some out. The table has more than 30,000 clones, roughly 35% seen once. About this clone: Antigen unknown.

Time point denoted: after neoadjuvant nivolumab, at surgical resection. Patients had HPV-negative, locally advanced oral cavity squamous cell carcinoma. This TCR derives from a person between 40 and 79 years old with oral cavity squamous cell carcinoma. Specimen: tumor tissue, collected after nivolumab (anti-PD-1) treatment. The chain has TRBV7-9 and TRBJ2-5; 7 positions agree with TRBD1. CDR3 DNA sequence: TGTGCCAGCAGCATAAGGGACAGAAATGGGACCCAGTACTTC. Protein: CASSIRDRNGTQYF.